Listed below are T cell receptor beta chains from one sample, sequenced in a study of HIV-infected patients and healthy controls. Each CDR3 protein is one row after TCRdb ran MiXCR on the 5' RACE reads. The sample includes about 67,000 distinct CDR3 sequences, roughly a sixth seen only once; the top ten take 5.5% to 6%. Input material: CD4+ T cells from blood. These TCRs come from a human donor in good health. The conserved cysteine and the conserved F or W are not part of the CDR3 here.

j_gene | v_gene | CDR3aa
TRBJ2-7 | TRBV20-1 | SAIKGRLAGAREQY
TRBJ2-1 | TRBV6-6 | ATIDRVSYNEQF
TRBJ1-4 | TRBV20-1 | SASDPGTGKTEKLF
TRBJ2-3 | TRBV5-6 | ASTPGFGATDTQY
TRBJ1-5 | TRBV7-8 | ASSLKDFGQPQH
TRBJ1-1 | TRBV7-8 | ASSLVLQGAEAF
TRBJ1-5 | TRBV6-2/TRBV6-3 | ASSRQAIRGQPQH
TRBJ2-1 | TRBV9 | ASSVALAGLDEQF
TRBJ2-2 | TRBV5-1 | ASSLKRGTGNTGELF
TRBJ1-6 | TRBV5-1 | ASSLPDGVNSPLH
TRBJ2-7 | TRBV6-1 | ASSNPTGGSYEQY
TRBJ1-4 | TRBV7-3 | ASSYRGGEKLF
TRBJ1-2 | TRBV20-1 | SAGGAARNYGYT
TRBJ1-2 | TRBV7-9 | ASSPDRDFSGYT
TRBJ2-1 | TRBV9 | ASSTAPGPLYTQF
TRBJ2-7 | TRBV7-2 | ASSYGDYLLYEQY
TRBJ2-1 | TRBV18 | ASSTDFNNEQF
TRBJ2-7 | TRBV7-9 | ASSSFRGRVYEQY
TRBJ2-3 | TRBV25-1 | ASSVVSGSTDTQY
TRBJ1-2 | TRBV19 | ASNPQVSYGYT
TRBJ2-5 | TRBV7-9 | ASSLAGLAGKETQY
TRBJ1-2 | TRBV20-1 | SATTPGHHFRGYT
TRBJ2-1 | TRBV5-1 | ASSPGGNNEQF
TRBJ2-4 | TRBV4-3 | ASSQDSGLAGVAKNIQY
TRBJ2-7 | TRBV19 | ASSIGSQSSYEQY
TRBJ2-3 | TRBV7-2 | ASSLFGGGRTDTQY
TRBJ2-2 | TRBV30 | AWSRGGEGELF
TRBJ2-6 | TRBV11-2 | ASSPDRSNVLT
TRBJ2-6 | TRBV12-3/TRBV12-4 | ASSLEQSSGANVLT
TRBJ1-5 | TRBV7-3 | ASSSDTLKPQH
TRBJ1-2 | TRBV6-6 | ASSGSGTGGYYGYT
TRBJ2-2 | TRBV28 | ASSLLSGGTGELF
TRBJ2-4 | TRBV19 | ASTPLGGAKNIQY
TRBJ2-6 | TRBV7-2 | ASSFQGSGANVLT
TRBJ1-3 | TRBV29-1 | SVGVGNTIY